The rows below give T cell receptor beta chains drawn from one sample of a study of blood T cell repertoires in COVID-19. TCRdb keeps only in-frame clones here, not all; method: immunoSEQ multiplex PCR. The sample lists under 350,000 clones; approximately 86% were seen once. The sequencing input was peripheral blood. The receptors come from a man between 70 and 80 years old with acute or convalescent COVID-19. Both conserved end residues are part of each CDR3. The D gene is left open where the match is weak. Clone size appears in some rows only: once, few, many, or a class for an expanded clone.

abundance	d_gene	j_gene	v_gene	CDR3aa	CDR3nt
-	TRBD1	TRBJ2-7	TRBV28	CASSLGTGVPYEQYF	TGTGCCAGCAGCCTAGGGACAGGAGTTCCCTACGAGCAGTACTTC
-	-	TRBJ1-2	TRBV6-5	CASSQTYRYGYTF	TGTGCCAGCAGCCAAACCTACAGATATGGCTACACCTTC
-	-	TRBJ2-5	TRBV5-4	CASSLKGGQETQYF	TGTGCCAGCAGCTTAAAGGGGGGGCAAGAGACCCAGTACTTC
-	-	TRBJ2-3	TRBV7-3	CASTSTSSDTQYF	TGTGCCAGCACCTCTACTAGCTCTGATACGCAGTATTTT
-	-	TRBJ1-3	TRBV28	CASSLYGLRSGNTIYF	TGTGCCAGCAGTTTATACGGTCTCCGCTCTGGAAACACCATATATTTT
-	TRBD2	TRBJ2-3	TRBV15	CATSRDQLAVTKDTQYF	TGTGCCACCAGCAGAGATCAACTAGCGGTCACAAAAGATACGCAGTATTTT
-	TRBD2	TRBJ2-5	TRBV10-3	CAISVSGLAGGETQYF	TGTGCCATCAGTGTTTCGGGACTAGCGGGAGGAGAGACCCAGTACTTC
medium-sized	TRBD1	TRBJ1-1	TRBV5-1	CASSPPGTGKGTEAFF	TGCGCCAGCAGCCCTCCCGGGACAGGGAAGGGCACTGAAGCTTTCTTT
once	-	TRBJ2-7	TRBV2	CASRGGYPKSDDEQYF	TGTGCCAGCAGAGGCGGGTACCCAAAATCCGACGACGAGCAGTACTTC
-	-	TRBJ2-5	TRBV7-2	CASSLGAGEETQYF	TGTGCCAGCAGCTTGGGGGCGGGGGAAGAGACCCAGTACTTC
-	TRBD2	TRBJ2-4	TRBV13	CASSLGTRAGGENIQYF	TGTGCCAGCAGCTTAGGGACTAGAGCCGGGGGGGAAAACATTCAGTACTTC
-	-	TRBJ2-7	TRBV21-1	CASSPRWTPRHYEQYF	TGTGCCAGCAGCCCCCGTTGGACTCCCCGGCACTACGAGCAGTACTTC
-	TRBD1	TRBJ2-3	TRBV10-3	CAISTGGTTDTQYF	TGTGCCATCAGCACAGGGGGCACGACAGATACGCAGTATTTT
-	-	TRBJ1-4	TRBV6-2/TRBV6-3	CASSYGLGSTNEKLFF	TGTGCCAGCAGTTACGGGCTGGGGAGTACTAATGAAAAACTGTTTTTT
few	-	TRBJ1-6	TRBV5-1	CASSVDSANSPLHF	TGCGCCAGCAGCGTTGACAGCGCAAATTCACCCCTCCACTTT
-	TRBD1	TRBJ1-2	TRBV9	CASSATGNGGYTF	TGTGCCAGCAGCGCGACAGGGAACGGTGGCTACACCTTC
few	-	TRBJ1-5	TRBV18	CASSPASSNQPQHF	TGTGCCAGCTCACCAGCGAGTAGCAATCAGCCCCAGCATTTT
-	TRBD2	TRBJ2-3	TRBV11-2	CASSTPLGLTDTQYF	TGTGCCAGCAGCACCCCTCTGGGACTAACAGATACGCAGTATTTT
-	TRBD1	TRBJ2-3	TRBV11-3	CASSQDRATDTQYF	TGTGCCAGCAGCCAGGACAGGGCCACAGATACGCAGTATTTT
-	-	TRBJ1-5	TRBV19	CASSMGSSNQPQHF	TGTGCCAGTAGTATGGGGAGTAGCAATCAGCCCCAGCATTTT
-	TRBD2	TRBJ2-2	TRBV7-2	CASSRDYHNTGELFF	TGTGCCAGCAGCCGGGACTACCATAACACCGGGGAGCTGTTTTTT
-	-	TRBJ1-5	TRBV7-2	CASSPFGGERSNQPQHF	TGTGCCAGCAGCCCTTTCGGAGGGGAGAGGAGCAATCAGCCCCAGCATTTT
-	TRBD2	TRBJ2-1	TRBV7-8	CASSLQLAGPYNEQFF	TGTGCCAGCAGCCTCCAACTAGCGGGACCCTACAATGAGCAGTTCTTC
-	-	TRBJ2-4	TRBV7-2	CASSLGRTRGGIQYF	TGTGCCAGCAGCTTAGGGAGAACCAGGGGCGGCATTCAGTACTTC
once	TRBD1	TRBJ1-3	TRBV7-2	CASTSQGAGNTIYF	TGTGCCAGCACCTCCCAGGGGGCTGGAAACACCATATATTTT
-	-	TRBJ1-2	TRBV6-5	CASSQTSTGGYGYTF	TGTGCCAGCAGTCAAACTTCGACAGGCGGCTATGGCTACACCTTC
-	-	TRBJ1-2	TRBV6-6	CAGGTETNYGYTF	TGTGCCGGGGGGACCGAAACTAACTATGGCTACACCTTC
-	TRBD1	TRBJ1-1	TRBV18	CASSQGQGETEAFF	TGTGCCAGCTCACAAGGACAGGGGGAAACTGAAGCTTTCTTT
-	-	TRBJ2-7	TRBV7-2	CASSLAMSHYEQYF	TGTGCCAGCAGCTTAGCGATGAGCCACTACGAGCAGTACTTC
once	-	TRBJ2-3	TRBV19	CASSWRNTDTQYF	TGTGCCAGTAGTTGGAGAAACACAGATACGCAGTATTTT
-	-	TRBJ2-1	TRBV4-1	CASSQAGTSADNEQFF	TGCGCCAGCAGCCAGGCAGGGACTTCCGCCGACAATGAGCAGTTCTTC
-	TRBD1	TRBJ1-2	TRBV9	CASSTGQVKGYTF	TGTGCCAGCAGCACCGGACAGGTTAAGGGCTACACCTTC
-	TRBD2	TRBJ2-7	TRBV6-2/TRBV6-3	CASSLNLAGGPYEQYF	TGTGCCAGCAGTCTAAATCTAGCGGGAGGACCTTACGAGCAGTACTTC
few	-	TRBJ1-2	TRBV24-1	CATSANIPGQIYGYTF	TGTGCCACCAGTGCCAATATCCCCGGACAGATATATGGCTACACCTTC
-	-	TRBJ1-3	TRBV7-2	CASSAYVGNTIYF	TGTGCCAGCAGCGCCTATGTGGGAAACACCATATATTTT
-	TRBD1	TRBJ2-5	TRBV11-2	CASSLERTGRETQYF	TGTGCCAGCAGCTTAGAGAGGACAGGGAGAGAGACCCAGTACTTC
-	-	TRBJ1-1	TRBV5-1	CASSGGRGNTEAFF	TGCGCCAGCTCCGGGGGGAGGGGGAACACTGAAGCTTTCTTT
-	-	TRBJ1-1	TRBV2	CASSVNRWTEAFF	TGTGCCAGCAGTGTGAACAGGTGGACTGAAGCTTTCTTT
-	-	TRBJ1-2	TRBV7-3	CASSLTNRTSGYTF	TGTGCCAGCAGCTTAACGAACAGAACGTCCGGCTACACCTTC